The 12 T cell receptor beta chains in this list originate from one sample, sequenced in a study of T cells in Graves' hyperthyroidism and ophthalmopathy. RNA transcripts were the template for amplifying TCR beta CDR3 regions. Initially, a first-round RT-PCR of the TCR CDR3 employed the HTBI primer set. MiXCR, run by TCRdb on the multiplex PCR reads, gives a single entry per CDR3 protein. The sample has a few hundred thousand distinct CDR3 sequences; 13% to 15% are singletons. The sequenced material came from blood. These receptors all come from a young woman with Graves' hyperthyroidism.

V usage is TRBV19 and J usage is TRBJ2-2, with 12 bases fitting TRBD2. CDR1 and CDR2 (germline): LNHDA, SQIVND (reference sequence). Trimming removed 5 bases from V and 2 bases from J; junction bases left unmatched: 3. The CDR3 has 16 residues. CDR3 DNA sequence: TGTGCCAGTAGTGCTAGCGGGAGGGCCAACACCGGGGAGCTGTTTTTT. This sequence encodes CASSASGRANTGELFF.

This clonotype was found a few times. The V and J genes are TRBV19 and TRBJ1-2; D gene unclear. The CDR3 is 13 residues long. V lost 5 bases and J lost 4, with 11 bases in between. Germline values: CDR1 LNHDA, CDR2 SQIVND (reference sequence). This chain's CDR3 is CASSAQKSYGYTF. The CDR3 nucleotides are TGTGCCAGTAGTGCTCAGAAAAGCTATGGCTACACCTTC.

As concerns this clonotype: The conserved closing phenylalanine or tryptophan is absent in this CDR3, likely reflecting a read error. This chain connects TRBV11-2 to TRBJ2-1, with D perhaps matching TRBD1 or TRBD2 (6 bases each). CDR1 and CDR2 (germline): SGHAT, FQNNGV. This CDR3 contains 16 residues. CDR3 in amino acids: CASSSRGRDSYNEQFY. The CDR3 DNA sequence: TGCGCCAGCAGCTCCCGGGGGCGGGACTCCTACAATGAGCAGTTCTAC.

Comments on this clonotype: With a much larger clone just one base away, this may be a read error. J is TRBJ2-1 and V is TRBV29-1; no reliable D call. This CDR3 has 12 residues. Germline V gene sequence: CDR1 SQVTM, CDR2 ANQGSEA. The ends were cut back, 7 bases at V and 8 bases at J, with 15 bases in the middle. The CDR3 protein is CSAQTSVDEQFF. In nucleotides, the CDR3 is TGCAGCGCCCAAACCTCCGTCGATGAGCAGTTCTTC.

The rearrangement joins TRBV7-8 to TRBJ1-2; D is possibly TRBD1 (5 bases). Germline V lookup: CDR1 SGHVS, CDR2 FQNEAQ. Trimming removed 0 bases at V and 2 bases at J, with 16 bases between. CDR3 length: 17 residues. Here the CDR3 reads CASSLAAPGPRNYGYTF. CDR3 in DNA: TGTGCCAGCAGCTTAGCGGCCCCAGGGCCCCGAAACTATGGCTACACCTTC. Variable domain in full (rest from reference TRBV7-8 and TRBJ1-2): GAGVSQSPRYKVAKRGQDVALRCDPISGHVSLFWYQQALGQGPEFLTYFQNEAQLDKSGLPSDRFFAERPEGSVSTLKIQRTQQEDSAVYLCASSLAAPGPRNYGYTFGSGTRLTVV.

The CDR3 nucleotides read TGTGCCAGTAGTATAGAGACCGGGACATTCCACAATGAGCAGTTCTTC. This codes for CASSIETGTFHNEQFF. V gene TRBV19 combines with J gene TRBJ2-1, with TRBD1 as a possible D gene (6 bases). Trimming removed 0 bases at V and 5 bases at J, with 14 bases between. This CDR3 comprises 16 residues. In germline, CDR1 is LNHDA, CDR2 SQIVND (reference sequence).

This clonotype was seen at least ten times. V is TRBV24-1 and J is TRBJ2-1; TRBD2 is a possible D gene (6 bases). The V gene lost 4 bases and the J gene lost 5 bases, with 14 bases spanning the gap. The CDR3 totals 15 residues. Germline V lookup: CDR1 KGHDR, CDR2 SFDVKD. The CDR3, as DNA: TGTGCCACCAGTGACAGGACTAATACCGACAATGAGCAGTTCTTC. It is translated as CATSDRTNTDNEQFF.

The V and J genes are TRBV11-1 and TRBJ1-1, with a tentative D call TRBD1 (5 bases). CDR1 is SGHAT, CDR2 FQDESV, per germline (reference sequence). The germline V and J ends were trimmed by 1 base and 6 bases, with 15 bases remaining between them. CDR3 size: 15 residues. The CDR3 spells CASSLELTRGAEAFF. CDR3 in DNA: TGTGCCAGCAGCTTAGAATTGACCCGAGGGGCTGAAGCTTTCTTT.

This clonotype showed up many times. The rearrangement links TRBV30 to TRBJ2-3, with TRBD1 as a possible D gene (5 bases). The CDR3 is 15 amino acids. In germline, CDR1 is GTSNPN, CDR2 SVGIG (reference sequence). V lost 3 bases and J 6 bases, leaving 19 bases between the germline ends. The CDR3 is CAWRSRSGARDTQYF. CDR3 DNA: TGTGCCTGGAGGTCTCGAAGTGGGGCAAGGGATACGCAGTATTTT.

The table lists this clonotype with many counts. This chain connects TRBV3-1 to TRBJ2-7, with D maybe TRBD1 (6 bases). The CDR3 extends over 14 amino acids. The V gene lost 6 bases and the J gene lost 0 bases, with 12 bases spanning the gap. Germline V CDR1 and CDR2: LGHDT, YNNKEL (reference sequence). The CDR3 DNA sequence: TGTGCCAGCAGGCCGGCAGGGGTCTCCTACGAGCAGTACTTC. Protein: CASRPAGVSYEQYF.

In its sample, this clonotype was seen many times. The chain is built from TRBV27 and TRBJ2-1; 11 nucleotides line up with TRBD1. CDR3 length: 16 amino acids. J lost 8 bases, V lost 3 bases, and 9 bases had no gene match. Germline values: CDR1 MNHEY, CDR2 SMNVEV (reference sequence). The CDR3, as DNA: TGTGCCAGCAGTTTCGCCGGGACAGGGGGTGTCGATGAGCAGTTCTTC. It is translated as CASSFAGTGGVDEQFF.

This clonotype turned up a few times. The chain links TRBV29-1 to TRBJ2-7; D gene uncertain. Trimming cost V 2 bases and J 1 base, with 3 bases left between them. The length of the CDR3 is 11 residues. Germline CDR1 SQVTM, CDR2 ANQGSEA. The CDR3 DNA follows: TGCAGCGTTGAACTGTCCTACGAGCAGTACTTC. This gives the protein CSVELSYEQYF.